This record looks at one T cell receptor beta chain sequence and its context. No antigen is known for it. TCRdb ran MiXCR on the reads and lists one entry per CDR3 protein. The profile shows tens of thousands of distinct CDR3 sequences, approximately 22% of them singletons. CDR1 MNHNS and CDR2 SASEGT come from the germline V gene. This CDR3 comprises 20 residues. The trim removed 6 bases at V and 0 bases at J, leaving 15 bases unmatched. This specimen belongs to a study of T cell repertoires in cytomegalovirus infection. About the research overall: CMV infection together with matching HLA type was indicated by public TCR beta signatures.

This material consisted of CD8+ T cells from cultured PBMCs, taken from culture after CMV antigen stimulation. This sequence was found in a human donor in good health (CMV status not recorded). Some clones in this sample may be carry-over from other donors' samples. The chain couples TRBV6-1 to TRBJ2-3; TRBD2 matches at 13 bases. CDR3 bases: TGTGCCAGCAGACAAAACCGGAGGACTAGCGGGGGACCTAGCACAGATACGCAGTATTTT. Its translation: CASRQNRRTSGGPSTDTQYF.